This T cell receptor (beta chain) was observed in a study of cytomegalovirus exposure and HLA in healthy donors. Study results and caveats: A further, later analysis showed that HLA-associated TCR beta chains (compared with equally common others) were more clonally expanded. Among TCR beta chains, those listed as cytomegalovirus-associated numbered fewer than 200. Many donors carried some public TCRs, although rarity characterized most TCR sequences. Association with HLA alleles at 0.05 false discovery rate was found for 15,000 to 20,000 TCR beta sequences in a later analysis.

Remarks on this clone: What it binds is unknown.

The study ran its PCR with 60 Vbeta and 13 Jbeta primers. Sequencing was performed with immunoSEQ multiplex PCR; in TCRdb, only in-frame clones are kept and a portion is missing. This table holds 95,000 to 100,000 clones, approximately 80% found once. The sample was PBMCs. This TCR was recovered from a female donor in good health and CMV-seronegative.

The CDR3 bases are TGTGCCTGGACGTCTAGCGGACGCACAGATACGCAGTATTTT. Its protein product is CAWTSSGRTDTQYF. The chain joins TRBV30 to TRBJ2-3; TRBD2 matches at 7 bases. The V and J ends lost 4 bases and 1 base, in that order; junction bases with no gene match: 5. The CDR3 has 14 amino acids. Germline CDR1 is GTSNPN and CDR2 is SVGIG (reference sequence).